This TCR beta chain was obtained from a study of T cells after yellow fever vaccination. The study's findings and limits: Few clonotypes appeared in both CD4 and CD8 compartments. Contamination of FACS-sorted repertoires by abundant clonotypes from the bulk population could occur. Most clones from primary vaccination were detected again post-booster (approximately 97% CD4, approximately 90% CD8).

This clonotype was counted ten times or more. Its antigen is not identified. UMIs and a universal primer site were added when TCR cDNA was made by 5'RACE template switching. A single record per CDR3 protein comes from TCRdb applying MiXCR to the 5' RACE reads. Among 250,000 or so distinct CDR3 sequences listed, about 7% were seen once. The CDR3 length is 16 residues. The germline gives CDR1 SEHNR, CDR2 FQNEAQ (reference sequence). Trimming removed 0 bases from V and 6 bases from J, with 15 bases in between. The chain uses TRBV7-9 and TRBJ2-1; D gene uncertain. The specimen comprised CD4+ T cells sorted from PBMCs, sampled on the day of the yellow fever booster vaccination. The clonotype comes from a man aged 30 to 39 who received the YFV17D yellow fever vaccine. CDR3 protein: CASSLAPETDPNEQFF. In DNA form, the CDR3 reads TGTGCCAGCAGCTTAGCGCCCGAGACTGACCCCAATGAGCAGTTCTTC.